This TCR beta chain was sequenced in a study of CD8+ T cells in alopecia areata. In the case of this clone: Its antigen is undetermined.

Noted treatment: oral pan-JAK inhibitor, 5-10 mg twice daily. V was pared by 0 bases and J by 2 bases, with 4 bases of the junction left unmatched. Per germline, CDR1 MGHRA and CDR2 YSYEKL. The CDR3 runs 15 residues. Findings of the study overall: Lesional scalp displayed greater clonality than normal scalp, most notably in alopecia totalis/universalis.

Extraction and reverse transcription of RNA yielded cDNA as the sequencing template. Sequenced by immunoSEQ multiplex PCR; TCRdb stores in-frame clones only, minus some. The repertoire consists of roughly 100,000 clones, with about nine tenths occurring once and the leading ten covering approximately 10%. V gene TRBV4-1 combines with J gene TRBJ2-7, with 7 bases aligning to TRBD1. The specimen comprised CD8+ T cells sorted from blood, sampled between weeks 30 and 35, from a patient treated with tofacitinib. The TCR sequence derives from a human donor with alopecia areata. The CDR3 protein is CASSQEGQNTYEQYF. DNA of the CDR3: TGCGCCAGCAGCCAAGAGGGACAGAACACCTACGAGCAGTACTTC.